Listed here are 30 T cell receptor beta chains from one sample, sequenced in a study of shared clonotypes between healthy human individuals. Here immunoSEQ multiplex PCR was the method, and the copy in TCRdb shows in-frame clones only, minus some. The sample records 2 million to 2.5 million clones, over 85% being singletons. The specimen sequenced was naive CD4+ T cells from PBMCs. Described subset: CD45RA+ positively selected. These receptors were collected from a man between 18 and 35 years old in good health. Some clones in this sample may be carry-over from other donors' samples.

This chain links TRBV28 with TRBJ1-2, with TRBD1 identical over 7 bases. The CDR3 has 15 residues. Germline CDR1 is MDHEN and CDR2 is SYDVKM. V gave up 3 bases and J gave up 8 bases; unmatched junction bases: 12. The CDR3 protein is CASSFRSGRGRGYTF. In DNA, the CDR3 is TGTGCCAGCAGTTTCAGGTCTGGGAGGGGGCGAGGCTACACCTTC.

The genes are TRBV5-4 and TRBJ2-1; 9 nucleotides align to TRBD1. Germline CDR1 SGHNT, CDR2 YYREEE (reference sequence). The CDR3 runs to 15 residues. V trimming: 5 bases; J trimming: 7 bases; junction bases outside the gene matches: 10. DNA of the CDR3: TGTGCCAGCAGTCCGGACTGGGACAGGGCTAATGAGCAGTTCTTC. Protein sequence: CASSPDWDRANEQFF.

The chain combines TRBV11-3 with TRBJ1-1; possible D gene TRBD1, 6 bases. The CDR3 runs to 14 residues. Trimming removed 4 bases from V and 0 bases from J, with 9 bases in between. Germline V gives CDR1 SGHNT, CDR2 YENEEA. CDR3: CASSSGQLNTEAFF. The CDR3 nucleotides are TGTGCCAGCAGCTCCGGACAGCTGAACACTGAAGCTTTCTTT. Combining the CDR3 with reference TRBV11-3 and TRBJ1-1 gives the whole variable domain EAGVVQSPRYKIIEKKQPVAFWCNPISGHNTLYWYLQNLGQGPELLIRYENEEAVDDSQLPKDRFSAERLKGVDSTLKIQPAELGDSAVYLCASSSGQLNTEAFFGQGTRLTVV.

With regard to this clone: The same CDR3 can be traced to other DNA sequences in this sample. The CDR3 protein is CASSVELNTEAFF. CDR3 nucleotides: TGTGCCAGCAGCGTGGAGCTGAACACTGAAGCTTTCTTT. V and J are TRBV9 and TRBJ1-1; no reliable D call. Germline CDR1 and CDR2: SGDLS and YYNGEE. V was clipped by 2 bases and J by 0 bases, with 5 bases between them. This CDR3 spans 13 amino acids. The variable domain in full, completed from reference TRBV9 and TRBJ1-1, reads DSGVTQTPKHLITATGQRVTLRCSPRSGDLSVYWYQQSLDQGLQFLIQYYNGEERAKGNILERFSAQQFPDLHSELNLSSLELGDSALYFCASSVELNTEAFFGQGTRLTVV.

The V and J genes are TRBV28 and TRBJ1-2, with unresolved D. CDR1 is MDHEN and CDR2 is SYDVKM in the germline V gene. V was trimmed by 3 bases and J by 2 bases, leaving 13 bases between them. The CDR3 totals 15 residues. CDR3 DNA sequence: TGTGCCAGCAGTTTCCTAGTCGGGGAGAACTATGGCTACACCTTC. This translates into CASSFLVGENYGYTF.

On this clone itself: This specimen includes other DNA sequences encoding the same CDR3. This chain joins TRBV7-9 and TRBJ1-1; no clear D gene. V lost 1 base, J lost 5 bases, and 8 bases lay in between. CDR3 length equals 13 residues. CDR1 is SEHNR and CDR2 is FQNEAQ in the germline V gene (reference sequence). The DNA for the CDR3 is TGTGCCAGCAGCTTAGGGGGAGGAACTGAAGCTTTCTTT. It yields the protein CASSLGGGTEAFF.

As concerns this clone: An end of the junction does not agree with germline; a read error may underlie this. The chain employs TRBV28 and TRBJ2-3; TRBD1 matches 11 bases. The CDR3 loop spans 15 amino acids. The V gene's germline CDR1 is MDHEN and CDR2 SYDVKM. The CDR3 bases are TGTGCCACACGCGGGGACAGGGGGTATGTAGATGCGCAGTATTTT. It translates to CATRGDRGYVDAQYF. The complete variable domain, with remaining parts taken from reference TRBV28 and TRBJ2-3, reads DVKVTQSSRYLVKRTGEKVFLECVQDMDHENMFWYRQDPGLGLRLIYFSYDVKMKEKGDIPEGYSVSREKKERFSLILESASTNQTSMYLCATRGDRGYVDAQYFGPGTRLTVL.

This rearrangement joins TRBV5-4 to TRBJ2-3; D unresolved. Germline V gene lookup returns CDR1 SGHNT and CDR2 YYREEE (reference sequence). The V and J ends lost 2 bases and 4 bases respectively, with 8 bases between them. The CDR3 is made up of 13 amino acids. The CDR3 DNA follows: TGTGCCAGCAGCTTCGGGTGGCCAGATACGCAGTATTTT. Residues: CASSFGWPDTQYF.

In DNA form, the CDR3 reads TGTGCTAGTGCCGCACGTATGACTAGCGGGATCAAGTTCTTC. Protein: CASAARMTSGIKFF. V gene TRBV12-5 combines with J gene TRBJ2-1; TRBD2 matches 11 bases. The CDR3 extends over 14 amino acids. With V trimmed by 7 bases and J by 14 bases, 13 bases remained unmatched. Germline CDR1 LGHNT, CDR2 FRNRAP.

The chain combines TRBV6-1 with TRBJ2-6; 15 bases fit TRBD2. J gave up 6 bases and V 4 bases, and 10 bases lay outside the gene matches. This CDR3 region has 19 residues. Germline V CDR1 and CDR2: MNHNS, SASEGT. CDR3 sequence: CASSARTSGRAGVANVLTF. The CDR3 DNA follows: TGTGCCAGCAGTGCCCGGACTAGCGGGAGGGCCGGCGTGGCCAACGTCCTGACTTTC.

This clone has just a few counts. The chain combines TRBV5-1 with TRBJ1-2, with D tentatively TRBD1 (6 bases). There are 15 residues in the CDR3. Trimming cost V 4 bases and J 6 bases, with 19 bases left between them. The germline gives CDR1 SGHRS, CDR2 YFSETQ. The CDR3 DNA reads TGCGCCAGCAGCCCGTCGGGACATCAGACCAATGGCTACACCTTC. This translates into CASSPSGHQTNGYTF.

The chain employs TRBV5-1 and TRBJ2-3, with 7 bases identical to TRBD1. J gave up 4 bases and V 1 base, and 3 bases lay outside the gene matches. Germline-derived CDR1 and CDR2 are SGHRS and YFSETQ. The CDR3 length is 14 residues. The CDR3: CASSLNRGPDTQYF. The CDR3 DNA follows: TGCGCCAGCAGCTTGAACAGGGGCCCAGATACGCAGTATTTT.

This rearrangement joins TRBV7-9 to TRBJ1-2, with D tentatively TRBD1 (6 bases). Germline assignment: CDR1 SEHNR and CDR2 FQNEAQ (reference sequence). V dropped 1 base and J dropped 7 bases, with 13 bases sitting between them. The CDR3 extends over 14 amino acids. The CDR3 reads CASSLVQGSIGYTF. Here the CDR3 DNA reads TGTGCCAGCAGCTTAGTACAGGGCTCCATTGGCTACACCTTC.

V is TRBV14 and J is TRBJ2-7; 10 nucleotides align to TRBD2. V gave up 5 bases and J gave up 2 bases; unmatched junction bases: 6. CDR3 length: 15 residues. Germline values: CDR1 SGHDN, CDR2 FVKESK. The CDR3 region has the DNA TGTGCCAGCAGCGCCAGAGCGGGAGGGCCCTACGAGCAGTACTTC. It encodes CASSARAGGPYEQYF.

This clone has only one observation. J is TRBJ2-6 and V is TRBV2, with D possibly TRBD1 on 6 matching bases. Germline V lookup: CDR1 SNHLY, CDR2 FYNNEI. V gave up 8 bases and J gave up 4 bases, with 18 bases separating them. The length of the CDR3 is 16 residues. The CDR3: CASRKLTGYGANVLTF. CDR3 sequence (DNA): TGTGCCAGCCGAAAACTAACAGGGTACGGGGCCAACGTCCTGACTTTC.

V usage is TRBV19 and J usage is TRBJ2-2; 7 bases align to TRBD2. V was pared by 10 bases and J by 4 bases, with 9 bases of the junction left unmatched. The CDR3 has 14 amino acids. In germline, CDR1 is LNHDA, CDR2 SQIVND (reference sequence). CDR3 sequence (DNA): TGTGCCACGAAGGGGCAGCGGGGCACCGGGGAGCTGTTTTTT. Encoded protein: CATKGQRGTGELFF.

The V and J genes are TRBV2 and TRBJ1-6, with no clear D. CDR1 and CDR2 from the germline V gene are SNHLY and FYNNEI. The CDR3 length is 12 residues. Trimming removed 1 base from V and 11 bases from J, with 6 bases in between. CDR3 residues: CASSEGYAPLHF. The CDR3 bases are TGTGCCAGCAGTGAAGGGTACGCACCCCTCCACTTT.

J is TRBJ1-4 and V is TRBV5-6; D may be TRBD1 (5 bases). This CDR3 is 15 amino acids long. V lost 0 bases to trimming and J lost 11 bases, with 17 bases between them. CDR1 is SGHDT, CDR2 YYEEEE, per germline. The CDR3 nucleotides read TGTGCCAGCAGCTTGGGATCGGATCTTCGGGGGAAACTGTTTTTT. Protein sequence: CASSLGSDLRGKLFF.

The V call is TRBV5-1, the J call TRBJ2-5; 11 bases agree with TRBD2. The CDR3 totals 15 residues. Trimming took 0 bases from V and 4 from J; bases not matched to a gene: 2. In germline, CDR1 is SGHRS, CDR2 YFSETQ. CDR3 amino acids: CASSLVSGRAETQYF. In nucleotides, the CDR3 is TGCGCCAGCAGCTTGGTTAGCGGGAGGGCAGAGACCCAGTACTTC.

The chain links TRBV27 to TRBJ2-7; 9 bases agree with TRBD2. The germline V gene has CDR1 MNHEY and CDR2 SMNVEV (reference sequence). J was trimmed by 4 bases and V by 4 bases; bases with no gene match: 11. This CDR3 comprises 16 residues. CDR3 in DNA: TGTGCCAGCAGTTCGCAACCCCCGGGACTAGCTTACGAGCAGTACTTC. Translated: CASSSQPPGLAYEQYF.

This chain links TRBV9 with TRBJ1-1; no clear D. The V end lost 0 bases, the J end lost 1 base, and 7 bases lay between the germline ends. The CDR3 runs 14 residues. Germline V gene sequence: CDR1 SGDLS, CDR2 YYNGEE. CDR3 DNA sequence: TGTGCCAGCAGCGTAGCTAGCGCGAACACTGAAGCTTTCTTT. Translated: CASSVASANTEAFF. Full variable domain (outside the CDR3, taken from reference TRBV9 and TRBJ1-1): DSGVTQTPKHLITATGQRVTLRCSPRSGDLSVYWYQQSLDQGLQFLIQYYNGEERAKGNILERFSAQQFPDLHSELNLSSLELGDSALYFCASSVASANTEAFFGQGTRLTVV.

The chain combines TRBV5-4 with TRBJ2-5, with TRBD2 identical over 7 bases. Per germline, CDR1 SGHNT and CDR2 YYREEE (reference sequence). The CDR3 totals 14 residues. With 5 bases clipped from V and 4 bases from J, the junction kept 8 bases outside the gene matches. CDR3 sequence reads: CASRWREWSETQYF. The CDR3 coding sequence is TGTGCCAGCAGGTGGCGGGAGTGGTCAGAGACCCAGTACTTC.

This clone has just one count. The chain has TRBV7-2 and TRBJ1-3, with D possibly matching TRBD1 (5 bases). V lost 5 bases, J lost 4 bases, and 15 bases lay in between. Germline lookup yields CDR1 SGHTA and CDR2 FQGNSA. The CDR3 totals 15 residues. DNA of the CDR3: TGTGCCAGCAGCAGGGGCAGGTCCGAAGGAAACACCATATATTTT. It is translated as CASSRGRSEGNTIYF.

The CDR3 is CASSLPGDRAADGYTF. The CDR3 DNA follows: TGTGCCAGCAGCCTACCTGGGGACAGGGCGGCTGACGGCTACACCTTC. V and J are TRBV5-4 and TRBJ1-2; 9 bases map to TRBD1. Germline lookup yields CDR1 SGHNT and CDR2 YYREEE (reference sequence). The CDR3 has 16 amino acids. J lost 8 bases, V lost 4 bases, and 15 bases had no gene match. The full variable domain, its missing parts supplied by reference TRBV5-4 and TRBJ1-2, is ETGVTQSPTHLIKTRGQQVTLRCSSQSGHNTVSWYQQALGQGPQFIFQYYREEENGRGNFPPRFSGLQFPNYSSELNVNALELDDSALYLCASSLPGDRAADGYTFGSGTRLTVV.

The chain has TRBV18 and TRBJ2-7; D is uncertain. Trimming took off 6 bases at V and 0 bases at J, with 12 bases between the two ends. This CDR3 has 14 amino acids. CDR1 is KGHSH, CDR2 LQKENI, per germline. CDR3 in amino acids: CASSHGRNSYEQYF. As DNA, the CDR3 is TGTGCCAGCTCCCACGGACGGAACTCCTACGAGCAGTACTTC.

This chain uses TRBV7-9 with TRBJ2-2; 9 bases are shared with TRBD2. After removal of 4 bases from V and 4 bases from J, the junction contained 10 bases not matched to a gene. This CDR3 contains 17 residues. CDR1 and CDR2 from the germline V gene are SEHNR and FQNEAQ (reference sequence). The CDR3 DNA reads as TGTGCCAGCAGCTCCTCAGGTCTAGCGGGGCCCACCGGGGAGCTGTTTTTT. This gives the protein CASSSSGLAGPTGELFF.

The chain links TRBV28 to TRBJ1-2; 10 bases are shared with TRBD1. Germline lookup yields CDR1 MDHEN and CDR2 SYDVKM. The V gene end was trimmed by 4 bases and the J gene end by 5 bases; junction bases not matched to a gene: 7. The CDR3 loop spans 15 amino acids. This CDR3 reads CASSSPGQGWYGYTF. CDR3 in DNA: TGTGCCAGCAGTTCCCCGGGACAGGGGTGGTATGGCTACACCTTC.

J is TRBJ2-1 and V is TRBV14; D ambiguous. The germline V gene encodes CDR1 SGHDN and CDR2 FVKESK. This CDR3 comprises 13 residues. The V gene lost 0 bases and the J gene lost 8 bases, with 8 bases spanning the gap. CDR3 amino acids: CASSQDDFDEQFF. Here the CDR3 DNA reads TGTGCCAGCAGCCAAGATGATTTTGATGAGCAGTTCTTC. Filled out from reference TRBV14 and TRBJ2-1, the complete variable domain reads EAGVTQFPSHSVIEKGQTVTLRCDPISGHDNLYWYRRVMGKEIKFLLHFVKESKQDESGMPNNRFLAERTGGTYSTLKVQPAELEDSGVYFCASSQDDFDEQFFGPGTRLTVL.

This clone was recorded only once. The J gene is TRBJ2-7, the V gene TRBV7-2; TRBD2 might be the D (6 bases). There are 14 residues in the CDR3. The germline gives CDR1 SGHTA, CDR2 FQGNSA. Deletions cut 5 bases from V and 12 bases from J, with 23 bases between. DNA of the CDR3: TGTGCCAGCAGCACCCACGAACTAGCAGTGGTTGCGTACTTC. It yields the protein CASSTHELAVVAYF.

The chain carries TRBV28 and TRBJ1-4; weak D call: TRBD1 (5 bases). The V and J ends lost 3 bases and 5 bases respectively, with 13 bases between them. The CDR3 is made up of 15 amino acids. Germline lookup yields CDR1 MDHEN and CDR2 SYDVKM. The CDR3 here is CASSLAGLTNEKLFF. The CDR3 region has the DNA TGTGCCAGCAGTTTGGCAGGGCTTACGAATGAAAAACTGTTTTTT.